This T cell receptor beta chain emerged from a study of T cell responses to AZD1222 COVID-19 vaccine. Details on this clone: Its specificity is unknown.

Study-wide results and limits: Researchers report vaccine-associated CD4 TCRs spanning spike, with dominance at 160-218 and 743-854. Mostly white British, mostly female donors; authors suggested clonal diversity may be underestimated.

CDR1 is MNHEY and CDR2 is SVGAGI in the germline V gene. Trimming cost V 0 bases and J 5 bases, with 7 bases left between them. The CDR3 consists of 13 residues. The assay was immunoSEQ multiplex PCR, and TCRdb's table has in-frame clones only and misses some. The sample has more than 95,000 clones; 85% are singletons. Here the sequenced sample was peripheral blood, taken 28 days after the second AZD1222 dose. The clonotype comes from an adult who received the AZD1222 COVID-19 vaccine. The chain has TRBV6-5 and TRBJ1-1; D is uncertain. CDR3 protein: CASSYSSVTEAFF. For the CDR3, the DNA is TGTGCCAGCAGTTACTCGTCCGTGACTGAAGCTTTCTTT.